This T cell receptor (beta chain) was sequenced in a study of CD8 T cells in ankylosing spondylitis (dated by TCRdb to about 2017). With regard to the full study: The study profiled T cell receptor beta repertoires in healthy donors and ankylosing spondylitis patients to find disease-linked TCR variants. Peripheral blood samples were taken, and synovial fluid was additionally collected from ankylosing spondylitis patients. The full study cohort was made up of about 25 ankylosing spondylitis patients and 108 healthy donors. Here is what the overall study found, with its caveats: A TCR beta motif made up of several highly homologous amino acid variants appeared to be characteristic of blood from ankylosing spondylitis patients. The disease-linked clones were reported to be significantly enriched in matched synovial fluid samples from ankylosing spondylitis patients. Some motif variants were previously reported in synovial fluid and blood of reactive arthritis patients, suggesting common disease-initiation mechanisms. A CD8+ phenotype was shown by the disease-linked clones, which were found at relatively low frequencies in peripheral blood.

Many counts were recorded for this clonotype. Its specific antigen is unknown. No base-level quality is on record; no much larger clone is a single base apart. Trimming at the junction amounts to 3 bases on V and 0 bases on J, and the germline ends lie 15 bases apart. The CDR3 starts with the cysteine, ends with the phenylalanine, and has 16 residues. Of the read, only the CDR3 DNA is kept; its 48 bases are in frame from base 1. Sequences DFQATT (CDR1) and SNEGSKA (CDR2) are obtained from the germline V gene (reference sequence). Instrument used: Illumina HiSeq 2500. Quantitative 5'-RACE with molecular barcodes was used to prepare TCR beta libraries. In the authors' own workflow: To identify disease-linked TCR variants, a new computational method was used, one built on a probabilistic model of VDJ rearrangement. Using fastp trimming at Q25 and MiXCR clonotype assembly, TCRdb reanalyzed the public sequencing data and kept in-frame beta chains. Records with the same CDR3 protein are collapsed into one entry carrying the most frequent genes and DNA. None of the V and J calls come from the authors' own analysis; TCRdb made them. For this sample there are 250,000 to 400,000 distinct CDR3 sequences; approximately 10% appear just once. Roughly 9% of the sample goes to the ten largest clones.

The TCR was taken from a female donor with ankylosing spondylitis or in good health (not recorded which). The sample was blood, either unsorted or a sorted T cell fraction (not recorded which). The receptor chain draws on TRBV20-1 and TRBJ2-1; the D gene assignment is perhaps TRBD1 or TRBD2, with each matching 6 bases. In nucleotide form, the sequence is TGCAGTGCTAGGAGAGGGGGGAGTGGCTCCTACAATGAGCAGTTCTTC. Protein translation: CSARRGGSGSYNEQFF.